This T cell receptor beta chain was sequenced in a study of regulatory T cells in long-lasting Graves disease. This CDR3 is 17 amino acids long. V lost 2 bases and J lost 6; bases outside the gene matches: 14. Per the germline V gene, CDR1 is GTSNPN and CDR2 is SVGIG (reference sequence). The time point is: newly diagnosed GD, antithyroid drugs for less than 3 months. TCR sequences were obtained from RNA taken from PBMCs. American Thyroid Association guidelines served as the basis for diagnosing Graves' disease. Notes on the study in general: Newly diagnosed Graves' patients exceeded persistent ones in TCR diversity.

This clonotype appeared a few times. Its antigen is not identified. CDR3 regions were amplified by Arm-PCR using iRepertoire HTBI primers to build TCR beta libraries. MiXCR was run by TCRdb on the multiplex PCR reads, yielding one entry per CDR3 protein. This sample has roughly 350,000 distinct CDR3 sequences, with under 20% found just once. The same sample was also used in a study of T cells in Graves' hyperthyroidism and ophthalmopathy. That work adds: The patients, who ranged from 18 to 65 in age, presented with newly diagnosed hyperthyroidism lasting under 2 months. Uncontrolled infection, other autoimmune disease, pregnancy or lactation barred patients from enrollment.

This clonotype was obtained from a woman between 18 and 29 years old with Graves disease. This material consisted of peripheral blood mononuclear cells (PBMCs), taken at new diagnosis, from a patient treated with antithyroid drugs. The chain carries TRBV30 and TRBJ2-3; the match to TRBD2 covers 10 bases. CDR3 sequence (DNA): TGTGCCTGGAGTTCCCCCACAGCGGGGGGGCCCCGGGATACGCAGTATTTT. As protein: CAWSSPTAGGPRDTQYF.